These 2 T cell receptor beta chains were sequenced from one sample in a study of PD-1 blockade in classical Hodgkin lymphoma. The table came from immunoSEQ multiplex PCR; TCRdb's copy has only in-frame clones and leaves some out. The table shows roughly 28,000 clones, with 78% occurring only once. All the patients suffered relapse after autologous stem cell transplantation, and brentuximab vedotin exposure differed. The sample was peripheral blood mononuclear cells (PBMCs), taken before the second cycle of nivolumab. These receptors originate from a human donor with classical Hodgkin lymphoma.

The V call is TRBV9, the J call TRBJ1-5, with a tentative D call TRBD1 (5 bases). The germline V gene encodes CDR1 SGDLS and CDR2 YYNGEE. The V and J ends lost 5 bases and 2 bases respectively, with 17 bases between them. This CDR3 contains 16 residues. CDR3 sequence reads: CASSSWGVPRNQPQHF. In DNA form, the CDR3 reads TGTGCCAGCAGTTCATGGGGGGTGCCTCGCAATCAGCCCCAGCATTTT.

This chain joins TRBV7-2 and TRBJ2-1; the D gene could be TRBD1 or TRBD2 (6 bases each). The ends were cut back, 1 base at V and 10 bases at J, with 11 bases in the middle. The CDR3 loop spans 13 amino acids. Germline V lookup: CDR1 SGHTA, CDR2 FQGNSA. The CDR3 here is CASSLEWRGEQFF. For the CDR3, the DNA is TGTGCCAGCAGCTTAGAATGGAGGGGGGAGCAGTTCTTC.